This T cell receptor (beta chain) was captured in a study of T cells in localized non-small cell lung cancer. The germline V and J ends were trimmed by 4 bases and 4 bases, with 8 bases remaining between them. This CDR3 contains 13 residues. Germline V lookup: CDR1 LNHDA, CDR2 SQIVND (reference sequence). Sequenced by immunoSEQ multiplex PCR; TCRdb stores in-frame clones only, minus some. The repertoire consists of over 35,000 clones, with approximately 80% occurring once and the leading ten covering around 7.3%. Study results and limitations: A median of about 50 clones ranked among the top 100 in tumor appeared in adjacent lung.

Worth noting for this clone: Its target is unknown. At the DNA level, this CDR3 is encoded by other sequences in the same sample as well.

V is TRBV19 and J is TRBJ1-5, with D possibly TRBD1 on 5 matching bases. The receptor comes from a male donor older than 55 with stage II lung adenocarcinoma. Sequencing was performed on peripheral blood mononuclear cells, taken before any cancer treatment. This CDR3 reads CASSTQGNQPQHF. The CDR3 region has the DNA TGTGCCAGTAGTACCCAGGGTAATCAGCCCCAGCATTTT. Looking up the rest from reference TRBV19 and TRBJ1-5 gives the full variable domain: DGGITQSPKYLFRKEGQNVTLSCEQNLNHDAMYWYRQDPGQGLRLIYYSQIVNDFQKGDIAEGYSVSREKKESFPLTVTSAQKNPTAFYLCASSTQGNQPQHFGDGTRLSIL.